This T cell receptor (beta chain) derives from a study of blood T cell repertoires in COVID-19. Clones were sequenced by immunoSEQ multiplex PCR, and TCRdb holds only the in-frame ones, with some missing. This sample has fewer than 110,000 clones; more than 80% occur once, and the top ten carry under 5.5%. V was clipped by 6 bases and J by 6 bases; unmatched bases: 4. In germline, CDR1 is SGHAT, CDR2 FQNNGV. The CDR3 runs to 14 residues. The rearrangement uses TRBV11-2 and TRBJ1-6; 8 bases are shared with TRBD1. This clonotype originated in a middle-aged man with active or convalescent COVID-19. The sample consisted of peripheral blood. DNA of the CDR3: TGTGCCAGCAGGGTGGGACAGGCTAATTCACCCCTCCACTTT. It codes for CASRVGQANSPLHF.